The 11 T cell receptor beta chains given below trace back to one sample, sequenced in a study of CD8+ T cells in alopecia areata. The study sorted pooled cutaneous lymph node cells by CD4, CD8alpha, NKG2D, NKG2ACE and other markers. Sequencing templates came from extracted RNA that was reverse transcribed into cDNA. Clones were sequenced by immunoSEQ multiplex PCR, and TCRdb holds only the in-frame ones, with some missing. Listed for the sample are 270,000 or so clones, none seen a single time. The sequenced material came from CD4+ T cells sorted from a lymph node. The receptors were gathered from a C3H/HeJ mouse with alopecia areata. MHC haplotype: H2-k.

This clone occurred a few times. The gene symbols are mouse symbols. The read ends 4 residues early relative to the CDR3; the germline J gene fills the gap. This chain uses TRBV13-3 with TRBJ1-1; TRBD1 agrees at 7 bases. The CDR3 extends over 14 amino acids. Germline lookup yields CDR1 NNHDY and CDR2 SYVADS. The sequenced CDR3 bases are TGTGCCAGCAGTGATAGTTACAGGGGAACA. It codes for CASSDSYRGT. The CDR3 in full is CASSDSYRGTEVFF.

This clone was recorded a few times. Gene names denote mouse genes. The observed sequence ends 4 residues before the CDR3 terminus, with the missing tail filled in from the germline J gene. The chain is built from TRBV12-1 and TRBJ2-5; 10 bases are a match to TRBD2. The V and J ends lost 3 bases and 0 bases, in that order; junction bases with no gene match: 5. There are 16 residues in the CDR3. Germline loops: CDR1 SGHSN, CDR2 HYEKVE. The sequenced CDR3 bases are TGTGCCAGCTCTACCGGGACTGGGGTTAACCAAGAC. It translates to CASSTGTGVNQD. The CDR3 reads in full as CASSTGTGVNQDTQYF.

This clone was detected only a few times. Genes and germline come from the mouse. The read gets to within 4 residues of the CDR3 end, and the germline J gene fills in the rest. The chain links TRBV19 to TRBJ2-2; 11 nucleotides agree with TRBD2. Germline loops: CDR1 FNHDT, CDR2 SITEND (reference sequence). This CDR3 spans 15 amino acids. V shed 5 bases, J shed 4 bases, and the junction held 4 bases outside the gene matches. CDR3 bases read: TGTGCCAGCAGCACTGGGGGGGCGTCCACCGGG. Its translation is CASSTGGASTG. Given in full, the CDR3 is CASSTGGASTGQLYF.

To note about this clone: A single base separates this from a much larger clone, so it may be a read error. Gene names refer to mouse genes. The DNA ends 4 residues before the CDR3 does, and the rest of the CDR3 is filled in from the germline J gene. The rearrangement joins TRBV13-1 to TRBJ1-1, with 7 bases that match TRBD1. This CDR3 comprises 13 residues. Germline loops: CDR1 NSHNY, CDR2 SYGAGN. V gave up 6 bases and J gave up 0 bases; unmatched junction bases: 2. The CDR3 is CASNQGANTEVFF. The CDR3 DNA, read in part, is TGTGCCAGCAATCAGGGGGCAAACACA.

As concerns this clone: Genes and germline are mouse. The sequenced part of the CDR3 DNA is TGTGCCAGCAGCCAGCCCGGGAAGGGGAGGGAC. Protein product: CASSQPGKGRD. The CDR3 as a whole reads CASSQPGKGRDTQYF. The V call is TRBV5, the J call TRBJ2-5; a weak D match, TRBD1 (5 bases). The read comes to an end 4 residues before the CDR3 does, leaving the germline J gene to fill in the end. CDR3 length: 15 residues. The germline CDR1 and CDR2 sequences are LGHNA and YNLKQL (reference sequence).

Remarks on this clone: Here the gene names and germline are mouse. The DNA ends 4 residues before the CDR3 does, and the rest of the CDR3 is filled in from the germline J gene. The chain employs TRBV14 and TRBJ2-7, with D possibly being TRBD1 (6 bases). Germline V lookup: CDR1 SGHDT, CDR2 FRDEAV. The ends were cut back, 2 bases at V and 1 base at J, with 10 bases in the middle. CDR3 length: 14 residues. The CDR3 spells CASSFSGVSYEQYF. Incomplete CDR3 DNA: TGTGCCAGCAGTTTTTCAGGGGTTTCCTAT.

This clone was observed at least ten times. The listed genes are named as in mouse. The read terminates 4 residues ahead of where the CDR3 ends, so the germline J gene completes it. J is TRBJ1-2 and V is TRBV13-3; D might be TRBD1 (6 bases). The CDR3 consists of 13 residues. V gave up 6 bases and J gave up 1 base, with 10 bases separating them. Per the germline V gene, CDR1 is NNHDY and CDR2 is SYVADS. The CDR3 sequence is CASTRDKNSDYTF. The sequenced CDR3 bases are TGTGCCAGCACCCGGGACAAAAACTCC.

As regards this clone: Mouse germline and gene names are used. The CDR3 extends 4 residues past the end of the read, so its final part is completed from the germline J gene. The chain carries TRBV14 and TRBJ1-1, with D maybe TRBD1 (6 bases). CDR3 length: 14 residues. Per germline, CDR1 SGHDT and CDR2 FRDEAV. CDR3 DNA (partial): TGTGCCAGCAGTTTGTCCGGGACAACAACA. This translates into CASSLSGTTT. The full CDR3 sequence reads CASSLSGTTTEVFF.

As for this clone: Mouse names are used for the genes. The read is 4 residues too short to cover the CDR3 end, so that end is filled in from the germline J gene. The chain has TRBV3 and TRBJ2-1; 10 bases match TRBD2. The CDR3 consists of 17 residues. Germline assignment: CDR1 SNHLY and CDR2 FYNGKV (reference sequence). J gave up 0 bases and V 4 bases, and 6 bases lay outside the gene matches. This CDR3 is CASSSDDWGVNYAEQFF. The CDR3 bases that were read are TGTGCCAGCAGCTCCGATGACTGGGGGGTTAACTATGCT. The complete variable domain, with remaining parts taken from reference TRBV3 and TRBJ2-1, reads GPKVLQIPSHQIIDMGQMVTLNCDPVSNHLYFYWYKQILGQQMEFLVNFYNGKVMEKSKLFKDQFSVERPDGSYFTLKIQPTALEDSAVYFCASSSDDWGVNYAEQFFGPGTRLTVL.

Concerning this clone itself: Germline and genes: mouse. The read gets to within 4 residues of the CDR3 end, and the germline J gene fills in the rest. The genes are TRBV31 and TRBJ2-2, with 8 positions matching TRBD2. This CDR3 has 16 residues. CDR1 and CDR2 (germline): GKSSPN, SITVG. The V and J ends lost 2 bases and 0 bases, in that order; junction bases with no gene match: 5. The CDR3 DNA, read in part, is TGTGCCTGGAGTTCTGGGGGGTCTGCAAACACCGGG. It translates to CAWSSGGSANTG. The whole CDR3 sequence reads CAWSSGGSANTGQLYF.

Remarks on this clone: Genes here carry mouse names. Sequencing ends 4 residues short of the CDR3 end; the germline J gene provides the rest. This chain uses TRBV13-1 with TRBJ2-5, with TRBD2 matching 8 bases. The CDR3 sequence is 14 residues long. The germline CDR1 and CDR2 sequences are NSHNY and SYGAGN. The covered CDR3 bases are TGTGCCAGCGAAGATGGGGGGGGCGGCGAC. It is translated as CASEDGGGGD. From start to end, the CDR3 is CASEDGGGGDTQYF.